A selection of T cell receptor beta chains follows, all from one sample in a study of T cell responses to AZD1222 COVID-19 vaccine. Profiled with immunoSEQ multiplex PCR; TCRdb holds only in-frame clones, not every one. The table records 130,000 or so clones, 70% to 90% of them present only once. The sequencing here drew on peripheral blood, taken on day 0 of AZD1222 vaccination. The receptors originated from an adult in good health. Both conserved end residues are part of each CDR3. Each record gives: J gene, clone size, V gene, D gene, CDR3 DNA, CDR3 protein. A D gene is named only where the DNA matches it firmly. Some rows mark clone size as missing; the rest say once, few, many or name a class of expanded clone.

j_gene: TRBJ1-2; abundance: -; v_gene: TRBV5-1; d_gene: TRBD1; CDR3nt: TGCGCCAGCAGCTTGACCGGGACAGGGAAGGGCTACACCTTC; CDR3aa: CASSLTGTGKGYTF
j_gene: TRBJ1-1; abundance: -; v_gene: TRBV5-1; d_gene: -; CDR3nt: TGCGCCAGCAGCCCGGACGGACTACCTAACACTGAAGCTTTCTTT; CDR3aa: CASSPDGLPNTEAFF
j_gene: TRBJ2-5; abundance: -; v_gene: TRBV4-1; d_gene: -; CDR3nt: TGCGCCAGCAGCCAACCTGGGACTCCGGAGGGGGAGACCCAGTACTTC; CDR3aa: CASSQPGTPEGETQYF
j_gene: TRBJ1-2; abundance: once; v_gene: TRBV2; d_gene: -; CDR3nt: TGTGCCAGCAGTGAACGGCCGGCGCAAGTGGATGGCTACACCTTC; CDR3aa: CASSERPAQVDGYTF
j_gene: TRBJ2-1; abundance: -; v_gene: TRBV5-1; d_gene: TRBD2; CDR3nt: TGCGCCAGCAGCTTGGAGCCCTTGGGACTAGCGGGGCGCAATGAGCAGTTCTTC; CDR3aa: CASSLEPLGLAGRNEQFF
j_gene: TRBJ1-3; abundance: -; v_gene: TRBV18; d_gene: -; CDR3nt: TGTGCCAGCTTCAGAAACACCATATATTTT; CDR3aa: CASFRNTIYF
j_gene: TRBJ2-5; abundance: -; v_gene: TRBV7-2; d_gene: TRBD2; CDR3nt: TGTGCCAGCAAGCGGGGCGGAACCCAAGAGACCCAGTACTTC; CDR3aa: CASKRGGTQETQYF
j_gene: TRBJ1-4; abundance: -; v_gene: TRBV15; d_gene: TRBD1; CDR3nt: TGTGCCACCAGCAGAGATCGACAGGGTGGGGGAAAACTGTTTTTT; CDR3aa: CATSRDRQGGGKLFF
j_gene: TRBJ1-1; abundance: -; v_gene: TRBV2; d_gene: -; CDR3nt: TGTGCCAGCAGTAGAAACACTGAAGCTTTCTTT; CDR3aa: CASSRNTEAFF
j_gene: TRBJ2-7; abundance: -; v_gene: TRBV5-1; d_gene: -; CDR3nt: TGCGCCAGCAGCTTGGGACTCGGGACACAATTTACCTACGAGCAGTACTTC; CDR3aa: CASSLGLGTQFTYEQYF
j_gene: TRBJ2-7; abundance: few; v_gene: TRBV7-2; d_gene: -; CDR3nt: TGTGCCAGCAGCTTAGGGGGACTGGTCTACGAGCAGTACTTC; CDR3aa: CASSLGGLVYEQYF
j_gene: TRBJ1-4; abundance: -; v_gene: TRBV29-1; d_gene: -; CDR3nt: TGCAGCGGCCGATCCGGTGAAAAACTGTTTTTT; CDR3aa: CSGRSGEKLFF
j_gene: TRBJ2-3; abundance: many; v_gene: TRBV6-5; d_gene: -; CDR3nt: TGTGCCAGCAGCCCCTTACTTAACACAGATACGCAGTATTTT; CDR3aa: CASSPLLNTDTQYF
j_gene: TRBJ2-1; abundance: -; v_gene: TRBV28; d_gene: -; CDR3nt: TGTGCCAGCAGTGCCCCCGTGGGGGGCTCCTACAATGAGCAGTTCTTC; CDR3aa: CASSAPVGGSYNEQFF
j_gene: TRBJ2-3; abundance: -; v_gene: TRBV19; d_gene: -; CDR3nt: TGTGCCAGTAGGCTGTCGGGGTGGGGCCGCACAGATACGCAGTATTTT; CDR3aa: CASRLSGWGRTDTQYF
j_gene: TRBJ2-3; abundance: -; v_gene: TRBV3-1/TRBV3-2; d_gene: -; CDR3nt: TGTGCCACTAGGGACGTCAGCGCAGATACGCAGTATTTT; CDR3aa: CATRDVSADTQYF
j_gene: TRBJ1-2; abundance: -; v_gene: TRBV2; d_gene: -; CDR3nt: TGTGCCAGCAGTGAAGCGCGGACCAACTATGGCTACACCTTC; CDR3aa: CASSEARTNYGYTF
j_gene: TRBJ2-2; abundance: -; v_gene: TRBV15; d_gene: TRBD2; CDR3nt: TGTGCCACCAGCAGAGGACTAGCGGGAGAAGGGGAGCTGTTTTTT; CDR3aa: CATSRGLAGEGELFF
j_gene: TRBJ1-4; abundance: once; v_gene: TRBV6-5; d_gene: -; CDR3nt: TGTGCCAGCAGTTCCTCCGGGGGGGGAGATGAAAAACTGTTTTTT; CDR3aa: CASSSSGGGDEKLFF
j_gene: TRBJ2-3; abundance: -; v_gene: TRBV6-5; d_gene: TRBD1; CDR3nt: TGTGCCAGCAGAGCGACAGGGGGCAACACAGATACGCAGTATTTT; CDR3aa: CASRATGGNTDTQYF
j_gene: TRBJ1-4; abundance: -; v_gene: TRBV7-2; d_gene: TRBD1; CDR3nt: TGTGCCAGCAGCCGGACAGGGACAACTAATGAAAAACTGTTTTTT; CDR3aa: CASSRTGTTNEKLFF
j_gene: TRBJ2-2; abundance: -; v_gene: TRBV28; d_gene: -; CDR3nt: TGTGCCAGCAGTTTAAGGGGTGGACAGAACACCGGGGAGCTGTTTTTT; CDR3aa: CASSLRGGQNTGELFF
j_gene: TRBJ2-5; abundance: -; v_gene: TRBV12-3/TRBV12-4; d_gene: -; CDR3nt: TGTGCCAGCAGTTTACACGGGAGAGAGACCCAGTACTTC; CDR3aa: CASSLHGRETQYF
j_gene: TRBJ2-1; abundance: -; v_gene: TRBV28; d_gene: TRBD2; CDR3nt: TGTGCCAGCAGTTCGCCAGAGGGAACTAGCGGGAGCGAAGGGAATGAGCAGTTCTTC; CDR3aa: CASSSPEGTSGSEGNEQFF
j_gene: TRBJ1-3; abundance: -; v_gene: TRBV7-2; d_gene: -; CDR3nt: TGTGCCAGCAGCCCCAGGTACTGGGACTCTGGAAACACCATATATTTT; CDR3aa: CASSPRYWDSGNTIYF
j_gene: TRBJ2-4; abundance: -; v_gene: TRBV28; d_gene: -; CDR3nt: TGTGCCAGCAGTTTAACGGGGGACAGATCGATTCAGTACTTC; CDR3aa: CASSLTGDRSIQYF
j_gene: TRBJ2-1; abundance: -; v_gene: TRBV11-3; d_gene: TRBD1; CDR3nt: TGTGCCAGCAGCTTAACGACAGGGACCAATGAGCAGTTCTTC; CDR3aa: CASSLTTGTNEQFF
j_gene: TRBJ1-4; abundance: -; v_gene: TRBV28; d_gene: -; CDR3nt: TGTGCCAGCAGTTTATTTACCTCAACTAATGAAAAACTGTTTTTT; CDR3aa: CASSLFTSTNEKLFF
j_gene: TRBJ2-1; abundance: -; v_gene: TRBV13; d_gene: TRBD2; CDR3nt: TGTGCCAGCAGCGCGTCTAGCGGGTCCTACAATGAGCAGTTCTTC; CDR3aa: CASSASSGSYNEQFF
j_gene: TRBJ1-4; abundance: -; v_gene: TRBV6-5; d_gene: TRBD1; CDR3nt: TGTGCCAGTAAGACAGGGTACGATGAAAAACTGTTTTTT; CDR3aa: CASKTGYDEKLFF
j_gene: TRBJ2-1; abundance: -; v_gene: TRBV5-1; d_gene: -; CDR3nt: TGCGCCAGCAGCCTTAGGGGGATTAGCGGAGCCGACAATGAGCAGTTCTTC; CDR3aa: CASSLRGISGADNEQFF
j_gene: TRBJ2-3; abundance: -; v_gene: TRBV4-2; d_gene: TRBD1; CDR3nt: TGTGCCAGCAGCCCTTATTCGACAGGGGCCAGCACAGATACGCAGTATTTT; CDR3aa: CASSPYSTGASTDTQYF
j_gene: TRBJ1-3; abundance: -; v_gene: TRBV2; d_gene: -; CDR3nt: TGTGCCAGCAGTGAACACCGTCTCTCTGGAAACACCATATATTTT; CDR3aa: CASSEHRLSGNTIYF
j_gene: TRBJ2-1; abundance: -; v_gene: TRBV9; d_gene: TRBD2; CDR3nt: TGTGCCAGCAGCGGCAATCTAGCGGGAGTACAGGGTGAGCAGTTCTTC; CDR3aa: CASSGNLAGVQGEQFF
j_gene: TRBJ1-1; abundance: -; v_gene: TRBV5-1; d_gene: TRBD1; CDR3nt: TGCGCCAGCAGCTTGCGGGGACAGGGGTATACTGAAGCTTTCTTT; CDR3aa: CASSLRGQGYTEAFF
j_gene: TRBJ2-5; abundance: -; v_gene: TRBV7-9; d_gene: -; CDR3nt: TGTGCCAGCAGTTCGCCTTGGGGGATAGAGGAGACCCAGTACTTC; CDR3aa: CASSSPWGIEETQYF
j_gene: TRBJ1-2; abundance: -; v_gene: TRBV5-3; d_gene: TRBD1; CDR3nt: TGTGCCACCAACAGGACAGGTCAAGTTAACTATGGCTACACCTTC; CDR3aa: CATNRTGQVNYGYTF
j_gene: TRBJ1-2; abundance: -; v_gene: TRBV9; d_gene: TRBD1; CDR3nt: TGTGCCAGCAGCGTAACAGGGGGTAACTATGGCTACACCTTC; CDR3aa: CASSVTGGNYGYTF
j_gene: TRBJ1-1; abundance: -; v_gene: TRBV5-1; d_gene: -; CDR3nt: TGCGCCAGCAGCTCCGAATCCTTGGTCACTGAAGCTTTCTTT; CDR3aa: CASSSESLVTEAFF
j_gene: TRBJ1-2; abundance: -; v_gene: TRBV3-1/TRBV3-2; d_gene: -; CDR3nt: TGTGCCAGCAGCCAAAGTCGGATGGGCTACACCTTC; CDR3aa: CASSQSRMGYTF
j_gene: TRBJ1-2; abundance: -; v_gene: TRBV7-9; d_gene: -; CDR3nt: TGTGCCAGCAGCTCTCGGCGGGGCTATGGCTACACCTTC; CDR3aa: CASSSRRGYGYTF
j_gene: TRBJ2-2; abundance: -; v_gene: TRBV19; d_gene: TRBD1; CDR3nt: TGTGCCAGTAGTCGACAGGGGGGAACCGGGGAGCTGTTTTTT; CDR3aa: CASSRQGGTGELFF
j_gene: TRBJ1-6; abundance: -; v_gene: TRBV10-2; d_gene: TRBD1; CDR3nt: TGCGCCAGCAGTGCGACCGACAGGGCAGGGCTCCTCCACTTT; CDR3aa: CASSATDRAGLLHF
j_gene: TRBJ2-1; abundance: -; v_gene: TRBV6-5; d_gene: -; CDR3nt: TGTGCCAGCAGTAGCACGTCTAGCAGTTACAATGAGCAGTTCTTC; CDR3aa: CASSSTSSSYNEQFF
j_gene: TRBJ2-1; abundance: -; v_gene: TRBV20-1; d_gene: -; CDR3nt: TGCAGTGCTAGTGATGGGGGGAGGACGGTTAGCTCCTACAATGAGCAGTTCTTC; CDR3aa: CSASDGGRTVSSYNEQFF
j_gene: TRBJ2-3; abundance: -; v_gene: TRBV4-2; d_gene: TRBD2; CDR3nt: TGTGCCAGCAGCCGTGGACTAGCGGACACAGATACGCAGTATTTT; CDR3aa: CASSRGLADTDTQYF
j_gene: TRBJ2-2; abundance: few; v_gene: TRBV9; d_gene: -; CDR3nt: TGTGCCAGCAGCGTAGATTTCAGGGAGAACACCGGGGAGCTGTTTTTT; CDR3aa: CASSVDFRENTGELFF
j_gene: TRBJ1-1; abundance: few; v_gene: TRBV9; d_gene: TRBD1; CDR3nt: TGTGCCAGCAGCGCAGGGGGGAGGCGTGAAGCTTTCTTT; CDR3aa: CASSAGGRREAFF
j_gene: TRBJ2-1; abundance: -; v_gene: TRBV10-3; d_gene: TRBD1; CDR3nt: TGTGCCATCAGGGACCGGGACAGGGAGGAGCGTGAGCAGTTCTTC; CDR3aa: CAIRDRDREEREQFF
j_gene: TRBJ1-2; abundance: -; v_gene: TRBV12-3/TRBV12-4; d_gene: -; CDR3nt: TGTGCCAGCCGCCAGGGCAGTGACTACACCTTC; CDR3aa: CASRQGSDYTF
j_gene: TRBJ2-7; abundance: -; v_gene: TRBV5-8; d_gene: TRBD2; CDR3nt: TGTGCCAGCAGCCCTACCCGGGCTAGCGGTTTGGAGCAGTACTTC; CDR3aa: CASSPTRASGLEQYF
j_gene: TRBJ2-1; abundance: -; v_gene: TRBV7-3; d_gene: TRBD1; CDR3nt: TGTGCCAGCAGCCCGCAGGGACAGACTGCCTACAATGAGCAGTTCTTC; CDR3aa: CASSPQGQTAYNEQFF
j_gene: TRBJ2-7; abundance: -; v_gene: TRBV29-1; d_gene: -; CDR3nt: TGCAGCGTTATCGGGAATTACGAGCAGTACTTC; CDR3aa: CSVIGNYEQYF
j_gene: TRBJ2-1; abundance: -; v_gene: TRBV30; d_gene: -; CDR3nt: TGTGCCTGGAAAAACAGGGCATTGTATGAGCAGTTCTTC; CDR3aa: CAWKNRALYEQFF
j_gene: TRBJ1-5; abundance: -; v_gene: TRBV2; d_gene: -; CDR3nt: TGTGCCAGCAGGCCCTGGGGGGGGCGGCAGAATCAGCCCCAGCATTTT; CDR3aa: CASRPWGGRQNQPQHF
j_gene: TRBJ1-3; abundance: -; v_gene: TRBV11-2; d_gene: -; CDR3nt: TGTGCCAGCAGCTTTCCGAGCTCTGGAAACACCATATATTTT; CDR3aa: CASSFPSSGNTIYF
j_gene: TRBJ1-6; abundance: -; v_gene: TRBV2; d_gene: -; CDR3nt: TGTGCCAGCAGAGTACAGGGATTGGCAGGTTCACCCCTCCACTTT; CDR3aa: CASRVQGLAGSPLHF